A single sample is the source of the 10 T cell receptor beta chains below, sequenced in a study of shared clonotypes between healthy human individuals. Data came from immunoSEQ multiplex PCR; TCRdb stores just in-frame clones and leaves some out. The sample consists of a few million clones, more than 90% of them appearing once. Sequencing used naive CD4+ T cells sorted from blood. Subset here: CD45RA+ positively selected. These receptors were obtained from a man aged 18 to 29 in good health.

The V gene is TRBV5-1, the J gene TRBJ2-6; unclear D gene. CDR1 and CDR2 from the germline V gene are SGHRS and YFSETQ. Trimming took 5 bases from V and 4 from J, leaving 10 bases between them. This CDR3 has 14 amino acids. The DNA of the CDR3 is TGCGCCAGCAGTGGGTTGAGGGGGGCCAACGTCCTGACTTTC. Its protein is CASSGLRGANVLTF.

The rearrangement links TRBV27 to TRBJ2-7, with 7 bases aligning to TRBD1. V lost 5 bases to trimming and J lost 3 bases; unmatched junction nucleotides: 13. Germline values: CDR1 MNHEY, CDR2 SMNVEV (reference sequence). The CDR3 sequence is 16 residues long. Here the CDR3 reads CASSSGQVVDIYEQYF. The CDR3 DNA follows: TGTGCCAGCAGTAGCGGACAGGTCGTTGATATCTACGAGCAGTACTTC.

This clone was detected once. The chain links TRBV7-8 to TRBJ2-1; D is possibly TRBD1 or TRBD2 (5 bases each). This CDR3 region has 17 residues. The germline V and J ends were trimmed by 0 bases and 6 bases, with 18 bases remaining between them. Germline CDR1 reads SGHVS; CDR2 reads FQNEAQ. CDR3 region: CASSLAPGPLKVNEQFF. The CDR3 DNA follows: TGTGCCAGCAGCTTAGCCCCGGGGCCCTTGAAGGTCAATGAGCAGTTCTTC.

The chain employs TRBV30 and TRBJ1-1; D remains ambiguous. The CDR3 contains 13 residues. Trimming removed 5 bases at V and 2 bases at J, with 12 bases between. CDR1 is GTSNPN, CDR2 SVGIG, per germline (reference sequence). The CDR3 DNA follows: TGTGCCTGGTTAGATGGACCAAACACTGAAGCTTTCTTT. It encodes CAWLDGPNTEAFF.

CDR3: CASSERTGPDTQYF. The CDR3 coding sequence is TGTGCCAGCAGCGAACGGACTGGGCCAGATACGCAGTATTTT. The V and J genes are TRBV11-3 and TRBJ2-3; TRBD2 is a possible D gene (5 bases). The CDR3 covers 14 residues. Trimming removed 5 bases from V and 4 bases from J, with 13 bases in between. Germline values: CDR1 SGHNT, CDR2 YENEEA.

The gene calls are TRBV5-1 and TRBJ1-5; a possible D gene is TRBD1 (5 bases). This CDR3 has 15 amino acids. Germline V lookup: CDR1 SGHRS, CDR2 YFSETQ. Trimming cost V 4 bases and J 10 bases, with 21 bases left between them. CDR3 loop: CASSPSGAPSSPQHF. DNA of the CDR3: TGCGCCAGCAGCCCCTCCGGGGCTCCCAGCTCCCCCCAGCATTTT.

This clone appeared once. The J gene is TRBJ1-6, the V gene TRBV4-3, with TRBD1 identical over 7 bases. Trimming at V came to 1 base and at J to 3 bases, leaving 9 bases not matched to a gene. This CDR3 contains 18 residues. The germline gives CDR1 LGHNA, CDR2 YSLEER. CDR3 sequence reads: CASSQVRAGQVYNSPLHF. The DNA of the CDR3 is TGCGCCAGCAGCCAAGTTAGGGCCGGACAGGTCTATAATTCACCCCTCCACTTT.

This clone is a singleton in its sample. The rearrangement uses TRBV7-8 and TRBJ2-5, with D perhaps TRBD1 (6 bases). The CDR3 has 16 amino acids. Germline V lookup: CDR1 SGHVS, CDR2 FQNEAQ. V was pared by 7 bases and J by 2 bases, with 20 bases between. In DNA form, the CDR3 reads TGTGCCAGCACCTTGGGACAAACCAGCAGTCAAGAGACCCAGTACTTC. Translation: CASTLGQTSSQETQYF.

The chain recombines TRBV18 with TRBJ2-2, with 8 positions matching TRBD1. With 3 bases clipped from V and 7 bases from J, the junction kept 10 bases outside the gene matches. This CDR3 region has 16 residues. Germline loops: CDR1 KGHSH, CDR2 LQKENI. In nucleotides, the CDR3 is TGTGCCAGCTCACCTTTGACAGGGGTCCTTCGCGGGGAGCTGTTTTTT. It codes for CASSPLTGVLRGELFF.

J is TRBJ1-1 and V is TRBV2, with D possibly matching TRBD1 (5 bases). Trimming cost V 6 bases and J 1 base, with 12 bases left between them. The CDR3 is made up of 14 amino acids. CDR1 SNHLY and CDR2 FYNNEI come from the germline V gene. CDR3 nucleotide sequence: TGTGCCAGCAGCGTAGCAGGGCCGAACACTGAAGCTTTCTTT. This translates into CASSVAGPNTEAFF.